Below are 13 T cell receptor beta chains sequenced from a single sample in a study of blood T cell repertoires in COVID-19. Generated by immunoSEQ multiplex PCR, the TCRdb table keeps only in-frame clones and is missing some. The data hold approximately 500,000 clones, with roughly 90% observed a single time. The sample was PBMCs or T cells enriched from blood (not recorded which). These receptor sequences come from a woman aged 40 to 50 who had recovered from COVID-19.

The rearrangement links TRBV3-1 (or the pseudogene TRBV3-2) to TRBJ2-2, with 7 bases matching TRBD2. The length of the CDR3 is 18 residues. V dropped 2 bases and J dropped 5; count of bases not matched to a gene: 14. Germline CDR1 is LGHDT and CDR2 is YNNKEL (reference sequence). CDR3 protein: CASSQRLRREVGTGELFF. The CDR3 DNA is TGTGCCAGCAGCCAACGACTAAGACGGGAGGTTGGAACCGGGGAGCTGTTTTTT.

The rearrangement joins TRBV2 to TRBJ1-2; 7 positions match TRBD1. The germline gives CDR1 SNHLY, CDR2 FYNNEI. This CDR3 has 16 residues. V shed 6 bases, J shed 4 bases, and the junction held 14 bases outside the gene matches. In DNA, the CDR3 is TGTGCCAGCAGACTAAAAGGGCAGACAGGGACCTATGGCTACACCTTC. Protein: CASRLKGQTGTYGYTF. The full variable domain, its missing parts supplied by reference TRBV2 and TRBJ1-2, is EPEVTQTPSHQVTQMGQEVILRCVPISNHLYFYWYRQILGQKVEFLVSFYNNEISEKSEIFDDQFSVERPDGSNFTLKIRSTKLEDSAMYFCASRLKGQTGTYGYTFGSGTRLTVV.

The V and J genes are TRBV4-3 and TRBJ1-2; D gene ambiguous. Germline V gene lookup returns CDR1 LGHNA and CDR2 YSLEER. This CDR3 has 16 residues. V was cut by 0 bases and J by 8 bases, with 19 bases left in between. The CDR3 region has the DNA TGCGCCAGCAGCCAAGAAAACGGGTTCAATTCCCGGGGCTACACCTTC. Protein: CASSQENGFNSRGYTF.

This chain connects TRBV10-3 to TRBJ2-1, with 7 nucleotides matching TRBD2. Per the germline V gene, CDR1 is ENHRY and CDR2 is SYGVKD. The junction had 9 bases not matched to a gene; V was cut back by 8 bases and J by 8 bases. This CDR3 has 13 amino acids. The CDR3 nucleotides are TGTGCCATCTACGCGGGAGCGGTCGATGAGCAGTTCTTC. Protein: CAIYAGAVDEQFF.

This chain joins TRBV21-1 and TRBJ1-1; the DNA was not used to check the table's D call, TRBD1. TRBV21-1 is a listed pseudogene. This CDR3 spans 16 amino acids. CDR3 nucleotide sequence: TGTGCCAGCAGCAAGACACAAAGCCAACAGGACACTGAAGCTTTCTTT. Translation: CASSKTQSQQDTEAFF.

Here the CDR3 DNA reads TGTGCCAGCAGCTTAGGAGGATTTTGGGGCAATCAGCCCCAGCATTTT. Translated: CASSLGGFWGNQPQHF. The chain combines TRBV7-8 with TRBJ1-5; D is uncertain. Deletions cut 1 base from V and 2 bases from J, with 12 bases between. Germline CDR1 is SGHVS and CDR2 is FQNEAQ. The CDR3 contains 16 residues.

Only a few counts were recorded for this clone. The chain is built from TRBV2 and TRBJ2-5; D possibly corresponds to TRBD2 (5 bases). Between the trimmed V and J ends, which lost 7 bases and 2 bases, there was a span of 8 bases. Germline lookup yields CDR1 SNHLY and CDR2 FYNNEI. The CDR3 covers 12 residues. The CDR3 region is CASTGEQETQYF. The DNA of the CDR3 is TGTGCCAGCACTGGGGAGCAAGAGACCCAGTACTTC.

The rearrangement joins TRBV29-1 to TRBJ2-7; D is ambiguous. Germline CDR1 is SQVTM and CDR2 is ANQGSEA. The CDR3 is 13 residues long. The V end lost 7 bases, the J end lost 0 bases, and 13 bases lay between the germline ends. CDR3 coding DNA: TGCAGCGGCCTCGAGGAATCCTCCTACGAGCAGTACTTC. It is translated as CSGLEESSYEQYF.

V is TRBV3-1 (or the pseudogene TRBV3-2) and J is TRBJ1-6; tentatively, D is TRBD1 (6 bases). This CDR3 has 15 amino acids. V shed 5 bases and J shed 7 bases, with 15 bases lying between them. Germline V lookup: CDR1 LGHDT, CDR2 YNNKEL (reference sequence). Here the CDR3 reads CASSRREGGNSPLHF. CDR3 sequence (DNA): TGTGCCAGCAGCAGAAGGGAGGGGGGCAATTCACCCCTCCACTTT.

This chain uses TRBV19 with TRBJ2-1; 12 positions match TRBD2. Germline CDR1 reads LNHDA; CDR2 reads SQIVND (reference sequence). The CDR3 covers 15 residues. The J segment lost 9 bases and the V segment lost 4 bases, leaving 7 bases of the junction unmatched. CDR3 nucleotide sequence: TGTGCCAGTAGTACGTCTAGCGGGAGGGCCACTGAGCAGTTCTTC. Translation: CASSTSSGRATEQFF.

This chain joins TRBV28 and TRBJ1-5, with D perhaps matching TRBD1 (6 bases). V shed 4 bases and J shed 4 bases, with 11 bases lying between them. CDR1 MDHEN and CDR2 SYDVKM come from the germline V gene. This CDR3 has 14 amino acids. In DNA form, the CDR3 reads TGTGCCAGCAGTTACAGGGACACAAATCAGCCCCAGCATTTT. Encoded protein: CASSYRDTNQPQHF.

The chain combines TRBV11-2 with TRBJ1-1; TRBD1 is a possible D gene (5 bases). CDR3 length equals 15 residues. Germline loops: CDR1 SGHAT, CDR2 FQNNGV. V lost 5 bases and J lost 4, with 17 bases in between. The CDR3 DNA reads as TGTGCCAGCAGCATCAGGGTGATAATGGGCACTGAAGCTTTCTTT. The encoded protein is CASSIRVIMGTEAFF.

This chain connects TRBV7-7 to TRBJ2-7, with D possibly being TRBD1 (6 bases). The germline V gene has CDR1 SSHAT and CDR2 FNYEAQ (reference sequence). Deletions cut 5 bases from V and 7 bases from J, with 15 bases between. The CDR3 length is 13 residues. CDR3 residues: CASSPTGSREQYF. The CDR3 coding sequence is TGTGCCAGCAGCCCCACAGGGTCTCGGGAGCAGTACTTC.